This record concerns one T cell receptor beta chain sequence. Its cognate antigen has yet to be identified. No much larger clone exists at a distance of one base, and base qualities are not known. The sample belongs to a study of T cells in Graves' hyperthyroidism and ophthalmopathy (dated by TCRdb to between 2018 and 2021). Regarding the complete study: Peripheral blood was collected at initial diagnosis, before any treatment. TCR V-J signatures able to tell the groups apart were searched for in a discovery cohort of about a hundred patients, of whom around 43 had Graves' ophthalmopathy and around 58 had stable Graves' hyperthyroidism. Prospective prediction of ophthalmopathy was tested in an independent validation cohort consisting of 18 hyperthyroidism patients and approximately 16 patients who later progressed to ophthalmopathy. For training and testing, the roughly 97 patients in the discovery cohort were randomly divided in a 7:3 ratio. Thyroid tissue and blood T-cell repertoires from more than five Graves' hyperthyroidism patients were also compared in the study. Once sampling was done, hyperthyroidism patients were given methimazole at a starting dose of 30 mg daily, whereas ophthalmopathy patients were given high-dose intravenous methylprednisolone. The paper reports TCR Vbeta CDR3 sequencing of 130 to 150 peripheral blood samples: approximately 41 ophthalmopathy, about 75 hyperthyroidism and roughly 17 progressor patients. On the study overall, not on this receptor specifically: A model built on a 13 V-J signature distinguished ophthalmopathy from stable hyperthyroidism, reaching about 89% sensitivity and 81% to 83% specificity in cross-validation and 80%/75% in testing. Most expanded thyroid clonotypes (frequency above 0.001) were also detected in blood, suggesting blood repertoires may reflect thyroid immune responses. Sample size was not statistically predetermined, and investigators were not blinded to group allocation. In validation, the model predicted progression to ophthalmopathy a median of 6.5 months before onset, with roughly 70% sensitivity and about 72% specificity.

The TCR beta CDR3 regions were amplified from the RNA transcripts. The first round of RT-PCR for the TCR CDR3 was performed with the HTBI primer set and the Qiagen OneStep RT-PCR kit. The libraries were constructed in a second round of multiplex PCR and then size-selected and purified. Paired-end sequencing of the libraries was performed with 100 bp reads on an Illumina HiSeq2000. The authors processed their data as follows. SOAPnuke was used to process the raw data, removing reads that contained adapters or uncalled bases, had a mean Phred below 15, or lacked an exact match to the constant primer or identifier. High-quality paired reads were merged using COPE v1.2.5, and each unique nucleotide sequence was defined as a clonotype. MiTCR v1.1 was used to align clonotypes to the IMGT TRBV, TRBD and TRBJ reference segments. The analysis included only V-J combinations with a frequency above 0.0001, which together covered roughly 99% of the repertoires. The TCS score was defined as F50 (clonal expansion) divided by E x V (chaos), with BLOSUM62-based TCRdist calculated between CDR3 peptides within each V-J. Welch's t-statistics and random forest reduced 500 to 650 V-J features to 13, which were used in a naive Bayes classifier (R e1071). TCRdb trimmed the raw reads at Q25, called clones with MiXCR and kept productive beta chains. Each entry is one CDR3 protein sequence, shown with its most common DNA and genes. The V and J calls here are based on TCRdb, not the publication. This sample has 360,000 or so distinct CDR3 sequences in its table, and about a fifth of those were observed once. The ten largest clones take up around 3.6% of the sample.

Stable Graves' hyperthyroidism was defined as the absence of progression to ophthalmopathy over 18 months of follow-up. Hyperthyroidism patients were newly diagnosed, with disease duration under 2 months, and aged 18 to 65 years. Patients with uncontrolled infections, other autoimmune diseases, pregnancy or lactation were excluded. Clinical symptoms, serum thyroxine and TRAb, thyroid ultrasound, and orbital computed tomography formed the basis for the diagnoses. Ficoll-Paque density gradient centrifugation was used to isolate PBMCs from around 10 ml of fresh peripheral blood. Trizol reagent was used to extract total RNA, and RNA quality was then checked on an Agilent 2100 Bioanalyzer. Taken from cysteine to phenylalanine, the CDR3 has 16 residues. The sequence is cut down to CDR3 DNA, 48 bases in frame from base 1. CDR1 SGHRS and CDR2 YFSETQ are derived from the germline V gene. V is pared back by 3 bases and J by 6 bases, with 18 bases lying between the germline termini.

This clonotype was obtained from a woman aged 18-35 years with Graves' hyperthyroidism. The rearranged segments are TRBV5-1 and TRBJ2-2, with an unclear D gene assignment. What was sequenced was blood. The nucleotide sequence reads TGCGCCAGCAGCTACCCTAGGGCCGCTGAACCCGGGGAGCTGTTTTTT. It encodes CASSYPRAAEPGELFF.